One and the same sample provided the 16 T cell receptor beta chains below, sequenced in a study of OX40 agonist ivuxolimab in advanced cancers. Sequenced by immunoSEQ multiplex PCR; TCRdb stores in-frame clones only, minus some. The data show about 38,000 clones, 89% seen once. Sequenced material: CD4+ or CD8+ T cells sorted from blood, taken in a trial of the OX40 agonist ivuxolimab. The receptor set was obtained from an adult with an advanced solid tumor such as melanoma, head and neck, liver or kidney cancer.

This chain connects TRBV29-1 to TRBJ2-5; D is unresolved. V was trimmed by 6 bases and J by 5 bases, leaving 13 bases between them. This CDR3 region has 12 residues. The V gene's germline CDR1 is SQVTM and CDR2 ANQGSEA. CDR3: CSVGSLSETQYF. DNA of the CDR3: TGCAGCGTGGGCTCCCTCTCGGAGACCCAGTACTTC.

The V and J genes are TRBV11-3 and TRBJ2-2; unclear D gene. V lost 1 base to trimming and J lost 6 bases, with 3 bases between them. From germline, CDR1 is SGHNT and CDR2 YENEEA. The CDR3 has 12 amino acids. The CDR3 nucleotides are TGTGCCAGCAGCTTAGGTGCCGGGGAGCTGTTTTTT. It specifies CASSLGAGELFF.

The rearrangement joins TRBV4-3 to TRBJ1-6; 8 bases align to TRBD1. From germline, CDR1 is LGHNA and CDR2 YSLEER. This CDR3 is built from 15 residues. Trimming removed 3 bases from V and 5 bases from J; junction bases left unmatched: 3. CDR3 nucleotides: TGCGCCAGCAGCCACGGACAGGGAGATAATTCACCCCTCCACTTT. Translated, it gives CASSHGQGDNSPLHF.

The chain employs TRBV6-6 and TRBJ1-5, with TRBD1 matching 9 bases. With 0 bases clipped from V and 5 bases from J, the junction kept 2 bases outside the gene matches. The germline V gene has CDR1 MNHNY and CDR2 SVGAGI (reference sequence). This CDR3 has 15 amino acids. As DNA, the CDR3 is TGTGCCAGCAGTTACTCGACAGGGGGTGATCAGCCCCAGCATTTT. Protein sequence: CASSYSTGGDQPQHF.

The chain recombines TRBV11-2 with TRBJ1-6, with 7 nucleotides matching TRBD1. In germline, CDR1 is SGHAT, CDR2 FQNNGV. The length of the CDR3 is 19 residues. V shed 1 base and J 0 bases; nucleotides not matched to a gene: 9. In nucleotides, the CDR3 is TGTGCCAGCAGCTTAGGCGGACAGGCCTCGAGCTCCTATAATTCACCCCTCCACTTT. Protein sequence: CASSLGGQASSSYNSPLHF.

V is TRBV27 and J is TRBJ1-6; 8 nucleotides match TRBD1. Germline assignment: CDR1 MNHEY and CDR2 SMNVEV (reference sequence). V was pared by 2 bases and J by 7 bases, with 4 bases of the junction left unmatched. The CDR3 runs to 15 residues. The CDR3 nucleotides read TGTGCCAGCAGTTTAGGACAGGGCTCAAATTCACCCCTCCACTTT. Protein sequence: CASSLGQGSNSPLHF.

In this sample, this clone turned up a few times. The chain uses TRBV4-3 and TRBJ1-1, with D unclear. This CDR3 is 15 amino acids long. Trimming shortened V by 4 bases and J by 1 base, and 13 bases separated the two germline ends. The germline gives CDR1 LGHNA, CDR2 YSLEER. The CDR3 bases are TGCGCCAGCAGCCTAGTCACGACGGGGAACACTGAAGCTTTCTTT. This gives the protein CASSLVTTGNTEAFF.

The CDR3 protein is CASSVAASGGAYDEQFF. CDR3 nucleotide sequence: TGTGCCAGCAGCGTAGCTGCCAGCGGGGGGGCCTATGATGAGCAGTTCTTC. The V call is TRBV9, the J call TRBJ2-1, with 10 nucleotides matching TRBD2. The CDR3 loop spans 17 amino acids. CDR1 SGDLS and CDR2 YYNGEE come from the germline V gene. V lost 0 bases, J lost 8 bases, and 11 bases stayed unmatched.

The chain has TRBV4-3 and TRBJ1-1; TRBD1 is a possible D gene (5 bases). Looked up from germline, CDR1 is LGHNA and CDR2 is YSLEER. The ends were cut back, 1 base at V and 4 bases at J, with 10 bases in the middle. CDR3 length equals 14 residues. This chain's CDR3 is CASSQVLGTTEAFF. The CDR3 DNA reads as TGCGCCAGCAGCCAAGTGCTAGGGACCACTGAAGCTTTCTTT.

V and J are TRBV29-1 and TRBJ1-4, with 7 positions matching TRBD1. Germline-derived CDR1 and CDR2 are SQVTM and ANQGSEA. V lost 2 bases and J lost 0; bases outside the gene matches: 3. The CDR3 has 15 residues. DNA of the CDR3: TGCAGCGTTGAATGGACAGGAGCAACTAATGAAAAACTGTTTTTT. It specifies CSVEWTGATNEKLFF.

The DNA of the CDR3 is TGCGCCAGCAGCCAAGCAGACAGGGTTTACACCGGGGAGCTGTTTTTT. Encoded protein: CASSQADRVYTGELFF. The chain has TRBV4-1 and TRBJ2-2, with TRBD1 matching 7 bases. V lost 1 base, J lost 3 bases, and 5 bases stayed unmatched. The length of the CDR3 is 16 residues. The germline CDR1 and CDR2 sequences are MGHRA and YSYEKL.

The chain combines TRBV28 with TRBJ2-7; no definite D call. The germline CDR1 and CDR2 sequences are MDHEN and SYDVKM. V dropped 6 bases and J dropped 4 bases, with 7 bases sitting between them. This CDR3 has 11 residues. The CDR3 is CASRLGYEQYF. CDR3 in DNA: TGTGCCAGCAGGCTTGGGTACGAGCAGTACTTC.

As DNA, the CDR3 is TGCGCCAGCAGTCTCGGGGACAGGCCTACTAGCACAGATACGCAGTATTTT. This encodes CASSLGDRPTSTDTQYF. V gene TRBV10-2 combines with J gene TRBJ2-3, with 8 bases lining up with TRBD1. The V gene end was trimmed by 5 bases and the J gene end by 0 bases; junction bases not matched to a gene: 10. The CDR3 has 17 residues. Germline V lookup: CDR1 WSHSY, CDR2 SAAADI.

The chain links TRBV18 to TRBJ2-7, with 7 nucleotides matching TRBD1. Trimming at V came to 7 bases and at J to 7 bases, leaving 13 bases not matched to a gene. This CDR3 contains 14 residues. Germline loops: CDR1 KGHSH, CDR2 LQKENI. The chain's CDR3 is CASLSGTAAGEQYF. As DNA, the CDR3 is TGTGCCAGCTTATCCGGGACAGCCGCAGGGGAGCAGTACTTC.

The rearrangement joins TRBV2 to TRBJ2-7; the D gene is possibly TRBD2 (5 bases). V lost 1 base and J lost 4, with 17 bases in between. The CDR3 has 16 amino acids. Germline V gene sequence: CDR1 SNHLY, CDR2 FYNNEI. As DNA, the CDR3 is TGTGCCAGCAGTGAAGGGGAGATTGGTTCCTCTTACGAGCAGTACTTC. Its protein product is CASSEGEIGSSYEQYF. The variable domain in full, completed from reference TRBV2 and TRBJ2-7, reads EPEVTQTPSHQVTQMGQEVILRCVPISNHLYFYWYRQILGQKVEFLVSFYNNEISEKSEIFDDQFSVERPDGSNFTLKIRSTKLEDSAMYFCASSEGEIGSSYEQYFGPGTRLTVT.

There are a few counts of this clone. V gene TRBV4-2 combines with J gene TRBJ2-1, with 12 positions matching TRBD2. The length of the CDR3 is 15 residues. Germline-derived CDR1 and CDR2 are LGHNA and YNFKEQ. J gave up 8 bases and V 3 bases, and 5 bases lay outside the gene matches. The CDR3 DNA reads TGTGCCAGCAGCCAGGCGCTAGCGGGGGGGCATGAGCAGTTCTTC. As protein: CASSQALAGGHEQFF.